This T cell receptor beta chain was recorded in a study of blood T cells in healthy people across ages. Using a J-beta primer mix together with a sample-barcoded 5' primer, a second PCR was run for about 6 to 11 cycles. MiXCR was run by TCRdb on the 5' RACE reads, yielding one entry per CDR3 protein. The sample contains about 1 million distinct CDR3 sequences, approximately 25% of which appear only once. At least 6 million PBMCs were isolated per sample. V was clipped by 6 bases and J by 15 bases, with 15 bases between them. The germline V gene has CDR1 SNHLY and CDR2 FYNNEI. CDR3 length: 12 amino acids. This sample also appeared in a second study, on T cells of mothers and their children. That report adds: Each child contributed about 3 million TCR beta CDR3 reads, while each mother contributed over 10 million. Thymic selection molds TCR recombination products alike in related and unrelated pairs. Compared with unrelated pairs, related mother-child pairs had slightly higher, non-significant overlap.

This chain connects TRBV2 to TRBJ1-6; possible D gene TRBD1, 5 bases. This receptor was taken from a girl aged 2-15 years in good health. Material for sequencing was blood. CDR3 loop: CASSAQDMDLHF. As DNA, the CDR3 is TGTGCCAGCAGCGCACAGGATATGGACCTCCACTTT.